This TCR beta chain was documented in a study of T cell responses to AZD1222 COVID-19 vaccine. Produced via immunoSEQ multiplex PCR; TCRdb's table is partial and in-frame only. The table has around 180,000 clones, 85% to 90% seen once; the top ten hold about 6.9%. Germline CDR1 is MNHEY and CDR2 is SMNVEV (reference sequence). The CDR3 is 11 residues long. V gave up 11 bases and J gave up 6 bases, with 11 bases separating them. The chain combines TRBV27 with TRBJ2-1; a weak D match, TRBD1 (5 bases). Here the sequenced sample was peripheral blood, taken on day 0 of AZD1222 vaccination. This clonotype was sampled from an adult in good health. CDR3 DNA: TGTGCCGTAGGGGTCGGCAATGAGCAGTTCTTC. Amino acids: CAVGVGNEQFF.